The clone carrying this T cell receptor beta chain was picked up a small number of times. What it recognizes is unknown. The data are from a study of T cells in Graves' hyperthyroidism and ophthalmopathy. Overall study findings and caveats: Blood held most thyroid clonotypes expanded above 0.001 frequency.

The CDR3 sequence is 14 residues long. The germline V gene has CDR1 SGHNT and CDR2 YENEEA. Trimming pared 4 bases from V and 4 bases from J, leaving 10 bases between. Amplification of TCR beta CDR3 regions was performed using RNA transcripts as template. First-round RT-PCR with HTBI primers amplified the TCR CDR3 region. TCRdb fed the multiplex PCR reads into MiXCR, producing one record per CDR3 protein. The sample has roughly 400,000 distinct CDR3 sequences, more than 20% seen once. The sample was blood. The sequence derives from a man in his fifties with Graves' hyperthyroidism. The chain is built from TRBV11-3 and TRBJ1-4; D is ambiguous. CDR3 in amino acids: CASSSRVFNEKLFF. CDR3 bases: TGTGCCAGCAGCTCGCGGGTCTTTAATGAAAAACTGTTTTTT. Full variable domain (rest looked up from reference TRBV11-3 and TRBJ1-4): EAGVVQSPRYKIIEKKQPVAFWCNPISGHNTLYWYLQNLGQGPELLIRYENEEAVDDSQLPKDRFSAERLKGVDSTLKIQPAELGDSAVYLCASSSRVFNEKLFFGSGTQLSVL.